This is a list of T cell receptor beta chains from one sample in a study of blood T cell repertoires in COVID-19. Clones were sequenced by immunoSEQ multiplex PCR, and TCRdb holds only the in-frame ones, with some missing. The repertoire holds about 68,000 clones, approximately 88% seen once, with 2.3% in the top ten. The sequencing sample was made of peripheral blood. All receptors come from a human donor in a cohort sampled during active COVID-19. CDR3s include the opening cysteine and the closing phenylalanine or tryptophan. Each record gives: clone size, J gene, V gene, D gene, CDR3 protein, CDR3 DNA. D genes are given only for firm matches. Size values are once, few and many counts, or a class for expanded clones, and some rows have none.

>-|TRBJ2-7|TRBV7-2|TRBD1
CASSLGQPTYEQYF
TGTGCCAGCAGCTTGGGACAGCCTACCTACGAGCAGTACTTC
>-|TRBJ2-7|TRBV28|TRBD1
CASSYPGTGFPSEQYF
TGTGCCAGCAGTTACCCCGGGACAGGGTTCCCTTCCGAGCAGTACTTC
>-|TRBJ1-3|TRBV6-2/TRBV6-3|TRBD1
CASSYSEGQGVSGNTIYF
TGTGCCAGCAGTTACTCCGAAGGACAGGGAGTCTCTGGAAACACCATATATTTT
>-|TRBJ1-1|TRBV24-1|TRBD1
CATSDFLTAGQLMNTEAFF
TGTGCCACCAGTGATTTCCTAACCGCGGGACAGCTCATGAACACTGAAGCTTTCTTT
>-|TRBJ2-1|TRBV5-6|-
CASSYTVEQFF
TGTGCCAGCAGCTACACCGTAGAGCAGTTCTTC
>few|TRBJ2-7|TRBV4-2|-
CASSLGGSSYEQYF
TGTGCCAGCAGCCTCGGGGGTTCCTCCTACGAGCAGTACTTC
>-|TRBJ2-7|TRBV4-3|TRBD2
CASSHLAGETYEQYF
TGCGCCAGCAGCCATCTAGCGGGAGAGACCTACGAGCAGTACTTC
>-|TRBJ2-7|TRBV6-5|TRBD1
CASSYSARGSWEQYF
TGTGCCAGCAGTTACTCTGCCAGGGGGTCGTGGGAGCAGTACTTC
>-|TRBJ1-5|TRBV6-5|TRBD1
CASDELQGPYQPQHF
TGTGCCAGCGATGAGCTACAGGGGCCTTATCAGCCCCAGCATTTT
>-|TRBJ2-3|TRBV4-1|TRBD2
CASQRLAGSDTQYF
TGCGCCAGCCAACGTTTAGCGGGCTCAGATACGCAGTATTTT
>once|TRBJ1-3|TRBV5-5|-
CASSVGPNFGNTIYF
TGTGCCAGCAGCGTGGGCCCTAATTTCGGGAACACCATATATTTT
>-|TRBJ1-1|TRBV29-1|-
CSVGGGADTEAFF
TGCAGCGTTGGAGGAGGGGCGGACACTGAAGCTTTCTTT
>once|TRBJ2-7|TRBV7-2|TRBD1
CASRDGQGPFYEQYF
TGTGCCAGCAGGGACGGACAGGGCCCCTTCTACGAGCAGTACTTC
>once|TRBJ2-6|TRBV10-3|TRBD2
CAISEGLAGGPGPGANVLTF
TGTGCCATCAGTGAGGGCCTAGCGGGGGGGCCAGGGCCCGGGGCCAACGTCCTGACTTTC
>-|TRBJ2-1|TRBV28|-
CASSRPPGLGMDEQFF
TGTGCCAGCAGTCGTCCTCCGGGACTTGGGATGGATGAGCAGTTCTTC
>-|TRBJ1-4|TRBV2|-
CASSERSGRVEKLFF
TGTGCCAGCAGTGAGCGTAGTGGGCGGGTCGAAAAACTGTTTTTT
>-|TRBJ1-5|TRBV5-8|-
CASSPVGESSNQPQHF
TGTGCCAGCAGCCCCGTTGGGGAGTCGAGCAATCAGCCCCAGCATTTT
>-|TRBJ2-7|TRBV4-2|TRBD2
CASSSSKVGGSSYEQYF
TGTGCCAGCAGCTCCTCTAAAGTTGGCGGGAGCTCCTACGAGCAGTACTTC
>-|TRBJ1-2|TRBV7-9|-
CASSLGPTADYGYTF
TGTGCCAGCAGCTTAGGGCCGACAGCCGATTATGGCTACACCTTC
>once|TRBJ2-3|TRBV5-4|TRBD1
CASSLGTGTATDTQYF
TGTGCCAGCAGCTTAGGAACCGGGACAGCTACAGATACGCAGTATTTT
>-|TRBJ1-1|TRBV28|-
CASSGRHINTEAFF
TGTGCCAGCAGTGGGAGACACATCAACACTGAAGCTTTCTTT
>-|TRBJ2-2|TRBV3-1/TRBV3-2|-
CASSQGAQVNTGELFF
TGTGCCAGCAGCCAAGGGGCGCAGGTTAACACCGGGGAGCTGTTTTTT
>-|TRBJ2-1|TRBV28|-
CASSLRGGADVVTYNEQFF
TGTGCCAGCAGTTTGAGGGGGGGGGCCGACGTGGTTACCTACAATGAGCAGTTCTTC
>-|TRBJ2-1|TRBV6-2/TRBV6-3|TRBD1
CASSNPSGTGPFEQFF
TGTGCCAGCAGCAACCCTTCCGGGACAGGGCCTTTTGAGCAGTTCTTC
>-|TRBJ1-1|TRBV19|-
CASSMGREAFF
TGTGCCAGTAGTATGGGTAGGGAGGCTTTCTTT
>once|TRBJ2-7|TRBV19|-
CASSNRDTTYEQYF
TGTGCCAGTAGTAACCGGGACACGACCTACGAGCAGTACTTC
>-|TRBJ1-1|TRBV27|TRBD1
CASSLETTGDFTEAFF
TGTGCCAGCAGTTTAGAAACGACAGGGGATTTCACTGAAGCTTTCTTT
>-|TRBJ2-2|TRBV7-9|TRBD1
CASTLDRGGTGELFF
TGTGCCAGCACCCTAGACAGGGGCGGGACCGGGGAGCTGTTTTTT
>once|TRBJ2-2|TRBV5-1|-
CASRPNRPPGELFF
TGCGCCAGCAGACCTAACCGCCCCCCCGGGGAGCTGTTTTTT
>-|TRBJ2-7|TRBV18|TRBD2
CASSPRVAGGRHEQYF
TGTGCCAGCTCACCACGAGTAGCGGGAGGTAGACACGAGCAGTACTTC
>-|TRBJ2-2|TRBV9|-
CASSARTGMSGAANTGELFF
TGTGCCAGCAGCGCGAGGACGGGGATGAGCGGAGCTGCGAACACCGGGGAGCTGTTTTTT
>-|TRBJ2-4|TRBV29-1|TRBD1
CSVSPTGVGVGKNIQYF
TGCAGCGTTTCCCCGACAGGGGTCGGTGTCGGCAAAAACATTCAGTACTTC
>-|TRBJ1-1|TRBV30|-
CALSAGTEAFF
TGTGCCCTATCGGCGGGCACTGAAGCTTTCTTT
>-|TRBJ1-2|TRBV20-1|-
CSASPTRVRAYGYTF
TGCAGTGCTAGTCCAACGAGGGTAAGGGCCTATGGCTACACCTTC
>-|TRBJ2-3|TRBV28|TRBD2
CASSLGLAGSTDTQYF
TGTGCCAGCAGCCTCGGACTAGCGGGGAGCACAGATACGCAGTATTTT
>once|TRBJ2-1|TRBV24-1|-
CATSERQGLLNEQFF
TGTGCCACCAGTGAACGGCAGGGCCTACTCAATGAGCAGTTCTTC
>-|TRBJ1-1|TRBV24-1|-
CATSPRGSRDTEAFF
TGTGCCACCAGTCCTCGGGGGTCACGGGACACTGAAGCTTTCTTT
>-|TRBJ2-2|TRBV25-1|TRBD2
CASRIAGPTGELFF
TGTGCCAGCAGGATAGCGGGACCCACCGGGGAGCTGTTTTTT
>once|TRBJ1-6|TRBV6-5|-
CASQGQDSYNSPLHF
TGTGCCAGCCAAGGACAAGACTCCTATAATTCACCCCTCCACTTT
>once|TRBJ1-1|TRBV18|TRBD1
CASDRDRTGEAFF
TGTGCCAGCGACAGGGACCGAACAGGTGAAGCTTTCTTT
>-|TRBJ1-2|TRBV27|TRBD1
CASSSPWTGHYGYTF
TGTGCCAGCTCGAGTCCTTGGACAGGGCACTATGGCTACACCTTC
>-|TRBJ1-1|TRBV6-2/TRBV6-3|TRBD1
CASSYTGVEAFF
TGTGCCAGCAGTTACACAGGGGTTGAAGCTTTCTTT
>-|TRBJ1-1|TRBV7-6|TRBD1
CASTLSRTGAGGAFF
TGTGCCAGCACCCTATCTAGGACAGGGGCTGGGGGAGCTTTCTTT
>medium-sized|TRBJ1-2|TRBV27|-
CASSTISGVGGYTF
TGTGCCAGCAGTACCATCAGCGGGGTCGGTGGCTACACCTTC
>-|TRBJ1-5|TRBV24-1|-
CATSGGGGSQPQHF
TGTGCCACCAGTGGAGGCGGAGGGAGTCAGCCCCAGCATTTT
>-|TRBJ2-1|TRBV5-6|TRBD1
CASSLNSHRGYNEQFF
TGTGCCAGCAGCCTAAATTCCCACAGGGGCTACAATGAGCAGTTCTTC
>-|TRBJ1-1|TRBV18|TRBD1
CASSEQTSYGQGAWGAFF
TGTGCCAGCTCAGAACAAACCTCCTACGGACAGGGGGCGTGGGGAGCTTTCTTT
>-|TRBJ2-2|TRBV13|TRBD2
CASTDFSGNMSGELFF
TGTGCCAGCACCGACTTTAGCGGGAATATGTCCGGGGAGCTGTTTTTT
>-|TRBJ1-4|TRBV18|TRBD1
CASSPDGTGVMGNEKLFF
TGTGCCAGCTCACCAGACGGGACAGGGGTGATGGGTAATGAAAAACTGTTTTTT
>-|TRBJ1-2|TRBV4-3|-
CASSQERGTGYTF
TGCGCCAGCAGCCAAGAACGGGGTACTGGCTACACCTTC
>once|TRBJ1-1|TRBV5-4|-
CASSFDRGGGYPNTEAFF
TGTGCCAGCAGCTTCGACCGGGGTGGTGGCTATCCGAACACTGAAGCTTTCTTT
>-|TRBJ1-6|TRBV6-5|TRBD1
CASSLVGTGLSPLHF
TGTGCCAGCAGCCTGGTCGGGACAGGGCTTTCACCCCTCCACTTT
>-|TRBJ2-1|TRBV6-1|TRBD2
CASSEAGTSGGELYNEQFF
TGTGCCAGCAGTGAAGCAGGGACTAGCGGGGGGGAACTCTACAATGAGCAGTTCTTC